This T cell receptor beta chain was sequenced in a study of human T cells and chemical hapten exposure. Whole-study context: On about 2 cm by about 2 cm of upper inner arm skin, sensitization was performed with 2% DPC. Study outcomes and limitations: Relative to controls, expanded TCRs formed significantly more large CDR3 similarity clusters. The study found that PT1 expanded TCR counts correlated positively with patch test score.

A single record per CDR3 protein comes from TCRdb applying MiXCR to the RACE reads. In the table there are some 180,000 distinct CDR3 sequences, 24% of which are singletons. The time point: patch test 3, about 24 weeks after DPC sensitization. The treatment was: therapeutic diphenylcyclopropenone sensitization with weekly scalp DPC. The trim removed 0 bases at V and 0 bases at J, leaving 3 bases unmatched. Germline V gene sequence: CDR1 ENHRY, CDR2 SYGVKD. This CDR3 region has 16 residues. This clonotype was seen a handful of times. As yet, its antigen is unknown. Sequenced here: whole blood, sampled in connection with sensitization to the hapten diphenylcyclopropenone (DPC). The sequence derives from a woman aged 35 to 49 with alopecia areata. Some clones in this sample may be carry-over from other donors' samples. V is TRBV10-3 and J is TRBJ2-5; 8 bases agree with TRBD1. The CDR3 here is CAISESVTGDQETQYF. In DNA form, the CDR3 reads TGTGCCATCAGTGAGTCCGTGACAGGGGACCAAGAGACCCAGTACTTC.